A single sample is the source of the 30 T cell receptor beta chains below, sequenced in a study of molecular identifiers for immune sequencing clone quantification. TCRdb processed the PCR reads anew with MiXCR; each CDR3 protein has one entry. The sample holds about 630,000 distinct CDR3 sequences, less than 30% seen once. Sequencing input: naive CD8+ T cells from blood, with Jurkat cell RNA spiked in. Subset noted: FACS-sorted CD8+CD4-CCR7+CD45RA+ naive T cells. The receptors here all came from a human donor in good health. Some libraries in this study had Jurkat cell RNA spiked in.

Concerning this clonotype itself: The junction differs from germline at one of its ends, possibly a read error. This chain joins TRBV5-3 and TRBJ1-6; D is uncertain. TRBV5-3 is classed as an ORF, of uncertain function. The CDR3 loop spans 17 amino acids. The CDR3 protein is CASSLRLPESYNSPLHF. DNA of the CDR3: TGTGCCAGCAGCTTGCGGCTCCCCGAATCCTATAATTCACCCCTCCACTTT.

This clonotype was seen ten or more times. The chain joins TRBV4-1 to TRBJ1-1, with a weak D call TRBD1 (5 bases). Per germline, CDR1 MGHRA and CDR2 YSYEKL. V was clipped by 2 bases and J by 1 base, with 11 bases between them. The CDR3 loop spans 15 amino acids. The CDR3 DNA sequence: TGCGCCAGCAGCCAAAAAGATACAGGGAACACTGAAGCTTTCTTT. It specifies CASSQKDTGNTEAFF.

This clonotype was recorded at least ten times. The chain employs TRBV20-1 and TRBJ2-5; TRBD2 might be the D (6 bases). Deletions cut 7 bases from V and 1 base from J, with 13 bases between. The CDR3 consists of 13 residues. Germline values: CDR1 DFQATT, CDR2 SNEGSKA (reference sequence). The CDR3 spells CSVGSGLQETQYF. The CDR3, as DNA: TGCAGTGTTGGTAGCGGCCTCCAAGAGACCCAGTACTTC.

This clonotype appeared a few times. V gene TRBV11-2 combines with J gene TRBJ2-5; 12 nucleotides match TRBD2. The length of the CDR3 is 17 residues. Losses at the gene ends were 6 bases for V and 3 bases for J; bases not matched to a gene: 11. Per germline, CDR1 SGHAT and CDR2 FQNNGV. The CDR3 here is CASRVEEGLAGKETQYF. CDR3 in DNA: TGTGCCAGCAGGGTAGAAGAAGGACTAGCGGGAAAAGAGACCCAGTACTTC. The full variable domain, with the rest looked up from reference TRBV11-2 and TRBJ2-5, is EAGVAQSPRYKIIEKRQSVAFWCNPISGHATLYWYQQILGQGPKLLIQFQNNGVVDDSQLPKDRFSAERLKGVDSTLKIQPAKLEDSAVYLCASRVEEGLAGKETQYFGPGTRLLVL.

This clonotype was seen a handful of times. The CDR3 loop reads CASSTGNRQPQHF. As DNA, the CDR3 is TGTGCCAGTAGTACTGGTAACAGGCAGCCCCAGCATTTT. This chain joins TRBV19 and TRBJ1-5; perhaps TRBD1 as D (5 bases). The V and J ends lost 4 bases and 7 bases respectively, with 11 bases between them. From germline, CDR1 is LNHDA and CDR2 SQIVND (reference sequence). The CDR3 sequence is 13 residues long.

This clonotype was observed a handful of times. The chain joins TRBV4-2 to TRBJ2-1, with 7 bases matching TRBD2. Germline V gene lookup returns CDR1 LGHNA and CDR2 YNFKEQ. The CDR3 is 20 amino acids. With 0 bases clipped from V and 1 base from J, the junction kept 15 bases outside the gene matches. The CDR3 nucleotides are TGTGCCAGCAGCCAAGAAGACGGGACTACCTATAGGTATTCCTACAATGAGCAGTTCTTC. Protein sequence: CASSQEDGTTYRYSYNEQFF.

As concerns this clonotype: Germline and junction disagree at one end, which may indicate a read error. This chain uses TRBV4-3 with TRBJ1-5, with 7 bases matching TRBD1. Germline assignment: CDR1 LGHNA and CDR2 YSLEER. The CDR3 spans 15 residues. CDR3 residues: CASSQDRAGGQLQHF. The DNA of the CDR3 is TGCGCCAGCAGCCAAGATCGGGCAGGGGGTCAGCTCCAGCATTTT.

The rearrangement joins TRBV11-2 to TRBJ2-1; D is unresolved. CDR1 and CDR2 from the germline V gene are SGHAT and FQNNGV. This CDR3 comprises 16 residues. The germline V and J ends were trimmed by 0 bases and 6 bases, with 15 bases remaining between them. CDR3 protein: CASSLDYEISGNEQFF. The CDR3 region has the DNA TGTGCCAGCAGCTTAGATTACGAGATCTCCGGCAATGAGCAGTTCTTC. Based on the CDR3 plus reference TRBV11-2 and TRBJ2-1, the full variable domain is EAGVAQSPRYKIIEKRQSVAFWCNPISGHATLYWYQQILGQGPKLLIQFQNNGVVDDSQLPKDRFSAERLKGVDSTLKIQPAKLEDSAVYLCASSLDYEISGNEQFFGPGTRLTVL.

A note on this clonotype: This clone may be a read error of a much larger clone one base away. This chain connects TRBV2 to TRBJ1-2; TRBD1 is a possible D gene (5 bases). The CDR3 length is 14 residues. Germline V gene sequence: CDR1 SNHLY, CDR2 FYNNEI. As DNA, the CDR3 is TGTGCCAGCAGTGACACAGGAGGACGCTATGGCTACGCCTTC. Amino acid sequence: CASSDTGGRYGYAF.

This chain joins TRBV27 and TRBJ2-1, with 8 positions matching TRBD1. The length of the CDR3 is 14 residues. The V gene's germline CDR1 is MNHEY and CDR2 SMNVEV (reference sequence). J lost 6 bases, V lost 3 bases, and 4 bases had no gene match. The CDR3 sequence: CASSFSGGFNEQFF. CDR3 coding DNA: TGTGCCAGCAGTTTTTCAGGGGGCTTCAATGAGCAGTTCTTC.

This clonotype was recorded a few times. V and J are TRBV27 and TRBJ2-5; 11 bases align to TRBD2. Germline CDR1 MNHEY, CDR2 SMNVEV (reference sequence). The CDR3 totals 15 residues. The ends lost 1 base at V and 5 bases at J; junction bases unmatched: 3. The CDR3 nucleotides are TGTGCCAGCAGTTTATGGGGACTAGCGGCTGAGACCCAGTACTTC. Its protein is CASSLWGLAAETQYF.

The chain is built from TRBV7-2 and TRBJ2-5, with a possible D match to TRBD2 (6 bases). CDR3 size: 17 residues. Germline CDR1 SGHTA, CDR2 FQGNSA. V was trimmed by 1 base and J by 5 bases, leaving 20 bases between them. CDR3 loop: CASSLEYASVVRETQYF. CDR3 nucleotides: TGTGCCAGCAGCTTAGAGTACGCTAGCGTTGTTAGGGAGACCCAGTACTTC. Filled out from reference TRBV7-2 and TRBJ2-5, the complete variable domain reads GAGVSQSPSNKVTEKGKDVELRCDPISGHTALYWYRQSLGQGLEFLIYFQGNSAPDKSGLPSDRFSAERTGGSVSTLTIQRTQQEDSAVYLCASSLEYASVVRETQYFGPGTRLLVL.

This clonotype was seen only a few times. The J gene is TRBJ2-7, the V gene TRBV27; D might be TRBD2 (6 bases). V lost 8 bases, J lost 6 bases, and 20 bases lay in between. Germline assignment: CDR1 MNHEY and CDR2 SMNVEV (reference sequence). The length of the CDR3 is 14 residues. CDR3 nucleotides: TGTGCCAGCGGAAACCGGGACTTGGTGGGCGAGCAGTACTTC. Protein sequence: CASGNRDLVGEQYF.

This clonotype was seen only a few times. The chain joins TRBV9 to TRBJ1-1; TRBD1 is a possible D gene (5 bases). Germline CDR1 is SGDLS and CDR2 is YYNGEE. CDR3 size: 15 residues. The V and J ends lost 4 bases and 4 bases respectively, with 17 bases between them. The CDR3 bases are TGTGCCAGCAGCCCTAGCGGGGGGAAAGGCACTGAAGCTTTCTTT. It encodes CASSPSGGKGTEAFF.

This clonotype was counted many times. The rearrangement joins TRBV5-6 to TRBJ2-1, with D uncertain. V was trimmed by 5 bases and J by 5 bases, leaving 14 bases between them. Germline CDR1 reads SGHDT; CDR2 reads YYEEEE. This CDR3 spans 14 amino acids. The CDR3 is CASSAPARDNEQFF. CDR3 nucleotides: TGTGCCAGCAGTGCGCCCGCCAGAGACAATGAGCAGTTCTTC. Full variable domain (missing parts from reference TRBV5-6 and TRBJ2-1): DAGVTQSPTHLIKTRGQQVTLRCSPKSGHDTVSWYQQALGQGPQFIFQYYEEEERQRGNFPDRFSGHQFPNYSSELNVNALLLGDSALYLCASSAPARDNEQFFGPGTRLTVL.

The sample holds a few counts of this clonotype. The rearrangement uses TRBV10-2 and TRBJ2-1; possible D gene TRBD1, 5 bases. Germline-derived CDR1 and CDR2 are WSHSY and SAAADI. The CDR3 covers 14 residues. V was shortened by 3 bases and J by 7 bases, with 13 bases between the two germline ends. The CDR3 DNA follows: TGCGCCAGCAGTGAAATCGCAGGGATGAATGAGCAGTTCTTC. Translation: CASSEIAGMNEQFF.

As concerns this clonotype: A single base separates this from a much larger clone, so it may be a read error. The J gene is TRBJ2-1, the V gene TRBV6-5, with TRBD1 as a possible D gene (7 bases). V was clipped by 2 bases and J by 8 bases, with 10 bases between them. Germline loops: CDR1 MNHEY, CDR2 SVGAGI. CDR3 length: 13 residues. The DNA of the CDR3 is TGTGCCAGCAGTTACACAGGGGAGGATGAGCAGTTCTTC. Translating gives CASSYTGEDEQFF.

The V gene is TRBV5-5, the J gene TRBJ2-7; D possibly corresponds to TRBD1 (7 bases). The CDR3 covers 15 residues. The V gene lost 7 bases and the J gene lost 0 bases, with 17 bases spanning the gap. Per the germline V gene, CDR1 is SGHKS and CDR2 is YYEKEE (reference sequence). The CDR3 DNA reads TGTGCCAGCTCCTGGGGAGGACAGGCCTCCTACGAGCAGTACTTC. Its translation is CASSWGGQASYEQYF.

This clonotype has at least ten counts. J is TRBJ2-3 and V is TRBV7-6, with 13 bases matching TRBD2. The CDR3 runs to 18 residues. Germline CDR1 is SGHVS and CDR2 is FNYEAQ. After removal of 3 bases from V and 0 bases from J, the junction contained 6 bases not matched to a gene. The chain's CDR3 is CASSFPTSGGPSTDTQYF. The CDR3 DNA reads as TGTGCCAGCAGCTTCCCGACTAGCGGGGGGCCCAGCACAGATACGCAGTATTTT.

A remark on this clonotype: Just one base apart from a much larger clone, this may be a read error. The CDR3 loop reads CSARDGEVDEQFF. CDR3 bases: TGCAGTGCTAGAGACGGTGAGGTGGATGAGCAGTTCTTC. The rearrangement uses TRBV20-1 and TRBJ2-1; no firm D call. Trimming took off 0 bases at V and 8 bases at J, with 11 bases between the two ends. Germline V CDR1 and CDR2: DFQATT, SNEGSKA (reference sequence). The CDR3 totals 13 residues.

The chain combines TRBV5-1 with TRBJ2-1; no firm D call. The CDR3 extends over 11 amino acids. Germline CDR1 and CDR2: SGHRS and YFSETQ. Trimming cost V 5 bases and J 5 bases, with 5 bases left between them. CDR3 DNA: TGCGCCAGCAGAATAAACAATGAGCAGTTCTTC. This gives the protein CASRINNEQFF.

The V and J genes are TRBV5-4 and TRBJ2-7; 9 nucleotides agree with TRBD2. V trimming: 3 bases; J trimming: 5 bases; junction bases outside the gene matches: 6. The CDR3 loop spans 14 amino acids. Germline loops: CDR1 SGHNT, CDR2 YYREEE (reference sequence). The CDR3 coding sequence is TGTGCCAGCAGCTGGGGGCTAGCGGGGAACGAGCAGTACTTC. Its protein is CASSWGLAGNEQYF.

This clonotype was recorded many times. This chain connects TRBV6-1 to TRBJ1-5; D not certain. V was cut by 7 bases and J by 0 bases, with 10 bases left in between. The CDR3 length is 14 residues. Germline V gives CDR1 MNHNS, CDR2 SASEGT. CDR3 nucleotides: TGTGCCAGCAAGAGCAGGACTAGCAATCAGCCCCAGCATTTT. This sequence encodes CASKSRTSNQPQHF.

This clonotype was observed at least ten times. The rearrangement joins TRBV4-3 to TRBJ1-4; unclear D gene. V was cut by 1 base and J by 5 bases, with 8 bases left in between. CDR1 is LGHNA and CDR2 is YSLEER in the germline V gene. This CDR3 has 14 residues. The CDR3 sequence is CASSQVEVNEKLFF. CDR3 in DNA: TGCGCCAGCAGCCAAGTAGAAGTGAATGAAAAACTGTTTTTT.

As concerns this clonotype: The CDR3 carries no conserved terminal phenylalanine or tryptophan, so it likely arises from a read error. The chain recombines TRBV30 with TRBJ1-1; D gene uncertain. CDR1 is GTSNPN and CDR2 is SVGIG in the germline V gene (reference sequence). Trimming took off 0 bases at V and 2 bases at J, with 7 bases between the two ends. The CDR3 totals 13 residues. The CDR3 protein is CAWSVGGNTEAFL. The CDR3 region has the DNA TGTGCCTGGAGTGTAGGAGGAAACACTGAAGCTTTCCTT.

The chain couples TRBV12-3 or TRBV12-4 to TRBJ1-5, with D unresolved. The length of the CDR3 is 18 residues. V dropped 1 base and J dropped 0 bases, with 16 bases sitting between them. CDR3 in DNA: TGTGCCAGCAGTTTAGGTGGGGTTCGGCTTTATAGCAATCAGCCCCAGCATTTT. This encodes CASSLGGVRLYSNQPQHF.

V gene TRBV19 combines with J gene TRBJ1-1; no clear D. V dropped 11 bases and J dropped 7 bases, with 14 bases sitting between them. The CDR3 extends over 11 amino acids. CDR1 is LNHDA and CDR2 is SQIVND in the germline V gene (reference sequence). The CDR3 DNA is TGTGCCGCAGGTTATGCAGGTGAAGCTTTCTTT. Translating gives CAAGYAGEAFF.

This clonotype was detected only a few times. This chain connects TRBV4-3 to TRBJ2-1; no definite D call. The V and J ends lost 0 bases and 13 bases respectively, with 19 bases between them. The germline V gene encodes CDR1 LGHNA and CDR2 YSLEER. This CDR3 is 15 amino acids long. CDR3 nucleotides: TGCGCCAGCAGCCAAGATCGAACCAGACTGAGTGGACAGTTCTTC. This translates into CASSQDRTRLSGQFF.

V and J are TRBV28 and TRBJ2-5, with 8 bases matching TRBD1. Trimming removed 5 bases from V and 5 bases from J; junction bases left unmatched: 10. Germline V gene data show CDR1 as MDHEN and CDR2 as SYDVKM. The CDR3 loop spans 15 amino acids. The DNA of the CDR3 is TGTGCCAGCAGTCCGGACAGGGCAGATGGTGAGACCCAGTACTTC. Translated: CASSPDRADGETQYF. Supplemented by reference TRBV28 and TRBJ2-5, the full variable domain reads DVKVTQSSRYLVKRTGEKVFLECVQDMDHENMFWYRQDPGLGLRLIYFSYDVKMKEKGDIPEGYSVSREKKERFSLILESASTNQTSMYLCASSPDRADGETQYFGPGTRLLVL.

V and J are TRBV30 and TRBJ2-7; TRBD1 aligns across 11 bases. V lost 3 bases, J lost 3 bases, and 4 bases stayed unmatched. This CDR3 is built from 14 residues. Germline CDR1 and CDR2: GTSNPN and SVGIG (reference sequence). The CDR3 spells CAWSTGTGGYEQYF. CDR3 DNA: TGTGCCTGGAGCACCGGGACAGGGGGCTACGAGCAGTACTTC.